This T cell receptor beta chain was sequenced for a study of prognosis after radiotherapy for stage I lung cancer (dated by TCRdb to about 2021). With regard to the full study: Between April 2018 and 2019, 15 to 20 stage I NSCLC patients were enrolled in Nanjing, China. This study profiled peripheral blood TCR beta repertoires from stage I NSCLC patients before and after stereotactic body radiotherapy and linked the repertoires to distant failure. Roughly 14 of the patients presented with newly diagnosed primary stage I lung tumors; a few had oligometastatic NSCLC following surgical resection of the primary tumor. The cohort was made up of some twelve men and more than five women, with a median age of around 74 years and an age range of 53 to 84 years. Tumor histology was squamous cell carcinoma in seven patients and adenocarcinoma in some 13. For each of the 20 or so patients, one blood sample was taken before SBRT and one after, so the study sequenced about 38 samples in total. SBRT was delivered in 3 to 5 fractions with a biologically effective dose of at least 100 Gy, and image-guided IMRT or VMAT was used for delivery. In every patient, SBRT was given without any concurrent therapy. All patients were considered medically inoperable, owing to comorbidities in more than ten and refusal of surgery in several. After SBRT, distant metastases developed in about 20% of the 19 patients at a median of 7 months, while the remaining 15 patients had no significant progression. The full study reports these points: Post-SBRT Shannon entropy and its change from baseline were lower in patients who developed distant metastases; baseline Shannon entropy was not associated with metastases. Differences by metastasis status were reportedly seen in TRBV and TRBJ usage frequencies, involving two V genes at baseline and, after SBRT, nine V genes and two J genes. Limitations of the study included a small cohort and short follow-up, and the study findings need independent validation. Whether the expanded TCR clones were tumor-specific was not determined. A decrease in unique TCR clone counts was observed after SBRT (median 10,088 before versus some 7,000 after; Wilcoxon paired P=0.011). No adjustment for multiple comparisons was applied to any of the reported P values.

The sample holds many counts of this clonotype. Its antigen remains unidentified. No quality values exist for individual bases; no much larger clone is one base distant. The CDR3 contains 16 residues, cysteine and phenylalanine counted. The kept DNA is CDR3 alone, 48 bases in frame from the first base. Per the germline V gene, SGHTA is the CDR1 and FQGNSA is the CDR2. The V and J ends are trimmed by 1 base and 0 bases, leaving 10 bases between them. Two rounds of multiplex PCR on genomic DNA were used to amplify the TCR beta CDR3 region. The first PCR round used primers specific to each TRBV and TRBJ gene, and the primer sequences were filed in Chinese patent CN105087789A. The second PCR round used universal primers. The Roche High Pure PCR Template Preparation Kit was used to extract genomic DNA from frozen PBMCs. Libraries were sequenced paired-end with 151 bp reads on an Illumina HiSeq 3000. The original methods were these. CutAdapt was used to remove raw reads lacking the multiplex PCR primer sequences. PEAR was used to merge high-quality paired reads into contigs. MiXCR assigned TRB V, D and J gene segments to each contig by aligning to reference sequences. To remove sequencing errors, CDR3 sequences were clustered according to base quality and sequence similarity. Shannon entropy normalized by the natural log of productive TCR sequence number was used as the measure of diversity. One minus Shannon entropy divided by the natural log of the number of unique clonotypes was used as the definition of clonality. The Youden index of ROC curves was used to select progression-free survival cut-offs for repertoire metrics, and analyses were performed in R 3.5.3. The public reads were reanalyzed by TCRdb: fastp trimming at Q25, MiXCR alignment, in-frame beta chains only. Rows are unified per CDR3 protein, each entry keeping the most common DNA and genes. TCRdb, not the authors, supplied the V and J calls. Within this sample are around 30,000 distinct CDR3 sequences, with approximately 29% of them counted one time only. The ten largest clones take up around 30% of the sample.

All patients had node-negative disease on CT and PET/CT, and none had a history of other malignancies or prior chemotherapy or radiotherapy. At each of two time points, approximately 6.3 milliliters of peripheral venous blood were collected into EDTA tubes. PBMCs were isolated by Ficoll-Paque Plus density-gradient centrifugation. Right after collection, samples were kept at -80 degrees C until analysis. This chain joins TRBV7-2 to TRBJ2-1; TRBD1 is a weak D gene call, 5 bases matching. The specimen comprised PBMCs, sampled before or after stereotactic body radiation therapy (not recorded which). The receptor comes from a donor aged 50 or older with non-small cell lung cancer. CDR3 sequence: CASSLGGTRSYNEQFF. The bases read TGTGCCAGCAGCTTAGGGGGCACCCGCTCCTACAATGAGCAGTTCTTC.